This note documents a single TCR beta chain sequence. Its cognate antigen is unknown. Germline V CDR1 and CDR2: MNHEY, SMNVEV (reference sequence). There are 15 residues in the CDR3. With V trimmed by 8 bases and J by 0 bases, 7 bases remained unmatched. It was from alopecia areata patients that lesional scalp punch biopsies and peripheral blood were collected. The sample comes from a study of CD8+ T cells in alopecia areata. Study as a whole: People stayed on tofacitinib for 6 to 18 months, then stopped the drug for 6 months. Overall study findings and caveats: With patients, TCR sharing proved less clear than in mice, a difference possibly related to HLA. Relative to normal scalp, lesional scalp, especially alopecia totalis/universalis, showed higher clonality.

cDNA reverse transcribed from extracted RNA served as the sequencing template. The data were produced by immunoSEQ multiplex PCR, yet TCRdb's version contains in-frame clones alone and is incomplete. The sample yields about 97,000 clones, less than 50% seen once. The TCR was taken from a human donor with alopecia areata. The sample was CD4+ T cells sorted from blood. The chain couples TRBV27 to TRBJ1-3; the match to TRBD1 covers 7 bases. CDR3 residues: CASAGRDSSGNTIYF. CDR3 nucleotide sequence: TGTGCCAGCGCCGGACGGGACAGCTCTGGAAACACCATATATTTT.